Sequencing of this TCR beta chain was carried out in a study of brain T cells in children with intractable seizures. Germline V gene lookup returns CDR1 SGHRS and CDR2 YFSETQ. This CDR3 has 15 amino acids. V gave up 4 bases and J gave up 11 bases; unmatched junction bases: 8. Generated by immunoSEQ multiplex PCR, the TCRdb table keeps only in-frame clones and is missing some. The sample has 50,000 to 75,000 clones; 90% to 97% are singletons. This chain links TRBV5-1 with TRBJ2-1, with 14 nucleotides matching TRBD2. Sequencing was performed on peripheral blood, taken at surgery. The sequence came from a boy under two years old with focal cortical dysplasia and intractable seizures. CDR3 in amino acids: CASSTGTSGGDQQFF. For the CDR3, the DNA is TGCGCCAGCAGCACTGGGACTAGCGGGGGAGATCAGCAGTTCTTC.